The 17 T cell receptor beta chains below all came from one sample that was sequenced in a study of CD8 T cells in ankylosing spondylitis. TCRdb reprocessed the 5' RACE reads via MiXCR and lists one record per CDR3 protein. The sample has 250,000 to 350,000 distinct CDR3 sequences, less than 25% seen once. Sequencing was performed on blood, either unsorted or a sorted T cell fraction (not recorded which). All receptors come from a female donor with ankylosing spondylitis or in good health (not recorded which).

This clonotype was found many times. The J gene is TRBJ1-4, the V gene TRBV6-5; a weak D match, TRBD1 (6 bases). In germline, CDR1 is MNHEY, CDR2 SVGAGI. Trimming took 6 bases from V and 6 from J, leaving 11 bases between them. The CDR3 has 13 residues. The CDR3 DNA is TGTGCCAGCAGAGGGGGGGCGCATGAAAAACTGTTTTTT. Protein sequence: CASRGGAHEKLFF.

This clonotype has more than one count but fewer than ten. The chain uses TRBV20-1 and TRBJ2-7; D is possibly TRBD2 (6 bases). Germline lookup yields CDR1 DFQATT and CDR2 SNEGSKA (reference sequence). Trimming shortened V by 3 bases and J by 3 bases, and 18 bases separated the two germline ends. This CDR3 comprises 15 residues. The CDR3 spells CSARSTGTPLYEQYF. The CDR3 DNA is TGCAGTGCTAGGTCCACCGGGACTCCGCTCTACGAGCAGTACTTC.

The CDR3 region has the DNA TGTGCCATCAGTGTCGACAGCTCCTACAATGAGCAGTTCTTC. This gives the protein CAISVDSSYNEQFF. This chain links TRBV10-3 with TRBJ2-1; perhaps TRBD1 as D (5 bases). Germline V lookup: CDR1 ENHRY, CDR2 SYGVKD. Trimming left V 4 bases short and J 0 bases short, with 7 bases between. This CDR3 has 14 residues.

This clonotype has a handful of counts. The chain carries TRBV11-2 and TRBJ2-2; tentatively, D is TRBD1 (6 bases). V was cut by 5 bases and J by 6 bases, with 13 bases left in between. The germline V gene has CDR1 SGHAT and CDR2 FQNNGV. The CDR3 runs to 14 residues. The CDR3 loop reads CASSKDRIAGELFF. The CDR3 DNA is TGTGCCAGCAGCAAAGACAGGATCGCCGGGGAGCTGTTTTTT.

This clonotype turned up a few times. Here the CDR3 reads CSARRDITYEQYF. The CDR3 DNA is TGCAGTGCTAGAAGGGACATAACCTACGAGCAGTACTTC. The chain combines TRBV20-1 with TRBJ2-7; D may be TRBD1 (6 bases). The CDR3 has 13 residues. With 2 bases removed from V and 2 bases from J, the gap between germline ends came to 10 bases. Germline V gene sequence: CDR1 DFQATT, CDR2 SNEGSKA (reference sequence).

The rearrangement joins TRBV11-1 to TRBJ2-1, with TRBD2 matching 8 bases. This CDR3 is 16 amino acids long. Trimming at V came to 5 bases and at J to 4 bases, leaving 10 bases not matched to a gene. Germline V lookup: CDR1 SGHAT, CDR2 FQDESV (reference sequence). CDR3 sequence (DNA): TGTGCCAGCAGCCATAGGGGCGGGAGGCTTTACAATGAGCAGTTCTTC. Protein sequence: CASSHRGGRLYNEQFF.

Many counts were recorded for this clonotype. The V and J genes are TRBV2 and TRBJ1-5; D is uncertain. This CDR3 has 15 residues. The V end was cut by 4 bases, the J end by 1 base, with 11 bases between. Germline values: CDR1 SNHLY, CDR2 FYNNEI. This CDR3 is CASSGTAGSNQPQHF. The CDR3 DNA follows: TGTGCCAGCAGTGGGACGGCCGGGAGCAATCAGCCCCAGCATTTT. Drawing the rest from reference TRBV2 and TRBJ1-5, the complete variable domain is EPEVTQTPSHQVTQMGQEVILRCVPISNHLYFYWYRQILGQKVEFLVSFYNNEISEKSEIFDDQFSVERPDGSNFTLKIRSTKLEDSAMYFCASSGTAGSNQPQHFGDGTRLSIL.

J is TRBJ2-3 and V is TRBV12-3 or TRBV12-4; D is unclear. This CDR3 comprises 12 residues. Trimming removed 6 bases from V and 2 bases from J, with 6 bases in between. The chain's CDR3 is CASSYYTDTQYF. CDR3 coding DNA: TGTGCCAGCAGCTACTACACAGATACGCAGTATTTT.

The rearrangement links TRBV6-1 to TRBJ2-3; D is tentatively TRBD1 or TRBD2 (6 bases each). Looked up from germline, CDR1 is MNHNS and CDR2 is SASEGT. The CDR3 length is 15 residues. V was cut by 5 bases and J by 6 bases, with 18 bases left in between. Here the CDR3 reads CASSRSGVGGDTQYF. CDR3 nucleotide sequence: TGTGCCAGCAGTCGTTCTGGGGTCGGGGGCGATACGCAGTATTTT.

The sample holds a few counts of this clonotype. The CDR3 DNA reads as TGCGCCAGCAGCGCCCGCTCCAAATCAGATACGCAGTATTTT. It specifies CASSARSKSDTQYF. The rearrangement uses TRBV5-1 and TRBJ2-3; D is ambiguous. CDR1 SGHRS and CDR2 YFSETQ come from the germline V gene. This CDR3 comprises 14 residues. Trimming removed 4 bases from V and 4 bases from J, with 13 bases in between.

The chain combines TRBV4-1 with TRBJ2-1; D gene ambiguous. V was cut by 1 base and J by 13 bases, with 14 bases left in between. The CDR3 runs to 13 residues. Germline V gene sequence: CDR1 MGHRA, CDR2 YSYEKL. This CDR3 is CASSQAEERLQFF. CDR3 bases: TGCGCCAGCAGCCAAGCGGAAGAACGGTTACAGTTCTTC.

This chain links TRBV10-1 with TRBJ2-3, with TRBD2 as a possible D gene (5 bases). This CDR3 has 15 residues. From germline, CDR1 is WNHNN and CDR2 SYGVQD (reference sequence). The V end lost 3 bases, the J end lost 5 bases, and 15 bases lay between the germline ends. CDR3 loop: CASSDRGAPGDTQYF. The CDR3 region has the DNA TGCGCCAGCAGTGATCGGGGAGCCCCAGGAGATACGCAGTATTTT.

This clonotype occurred a few times. The chain joins TRBV12-3 or TRBV12-4 to TRBJ2-7, with 9 bases matching TRBD1. The CDR3 is 13 residues long. V lost 6 bases, J lost 3 bases, and 3 bases stayed unmatched. In DNA, the CDR3 is TGTGCCAGCAGGAAGGACAGGGGCTACGAGCAGTACTTC. Translating it yields CASRKDRGYEQYF.

This clonotype appeared a few times. The J gene is TRBJ2-5, the V gene TRBV5-1; D may match TRBD1 or TRBD2 (7 bases each). The CDR3 sequence is 14 residues long. V was clipped by 3 bases and J by 4 bases, with 13 bases between them. From germline, CDR1 is SGHRS and CDR2 YFSETQ. The DNA of the CDR3 is TGCGCCAGCAGCTACAGGGGAGGGTCAGAGACCCAGTACTTC. This gives the protein CASSYRGGSETQYF.

This clonotype occurred many times. V and J are TRBV29-1 and TRBJ2-5; the D is unclear. Germline V gene data show CDR1 as SQVTM and CDR2 as ANQGSEA. CDR3 size: 10 residues. Trimming stripped 7 bases from V and 7 bases from J, with 10 bases between. The CDR3 bases are TGCAGCGCCCGAACCGGGACCCAGTACTTC. Translating gives CSARTGTQYF.

The chain recombines TRBV9 with TRBJ1-6; D remains ambiguous. CDR1 and CDR2 from the germline V gene are SGDLS and YYNGEE. The ends were cut back, 0 bases at V and 8 bases at J, with 15 bases in the middle. The CDR3 runs 16 residues. The DNA of the CDR3 is TGTGCCAGCAGCGTAGAAGTTCCGGGTCCCCATTCACCCCTCCACTTT. Protein: CASSVEVPGPHSPLHF.

V gene TRBV20-1 combines with J gene TRBJ2-3, with 7 bases fitting TRBD1. This CDR3 is built from 16 residues. In germline, CDR1 is DFQATT, CDR2 SNEGSKA (reference sequence). Trimming removed 5 bases from V and 1 base from J; junction bases left unmatched: 12. CDR3 DNA: TGCAGTGCTCCCCCCCCTACAGGGGTAGGCACAGATACGCAGTATTTT. Protein sequence: CSAPPPTGVGTDTQYF.